This T cell receptor (beta chain) originates from a study of T cell responses to AZD1222 COVID-19 vaccine (dated by TCRdb to the early 2020s). In terms of the full investigation: AZD1222 recipients given second doses at about 4 weeks or at about 12 weeks were pooled, since spike-specific TCR depth and breadth were not found to differ between the two schedules. TCR sequencing was performed for 230 to 250 trial participants, of whom some 200 were given two doses of AZD1222 and 26 were given two doses of MenACWY control vaccine. Trial participants were enrolled by age into subgroups of 18-55, 56-69 and 70-plus years, and around 150, 28 and 57 TCR-sequenced participants, respectively, were included in these subgroups.

V and J lose 0 bases and 8 bases, and a span of 7 bases separates them. The germline V gene gives CDR1 as MRHNA and CDR2 as SNTAGT. The CDR3 has 13 amino acids, counting the end cysteine and phenylalanine. The sequence is cut down to CDR3 DNA, 39 bases in frame from base 1. This specimen's time point label, interpreted: baseline before first vaccination. Samples from vaccinated people were obtained from the UK trials COV001 and COV002, which included a single-blind randomized controlled phase 2/3 trial of AZD1222 (ChAdOx1 nCoV-19) in healthy adults. For TCRbeta chain sequencing, PBMC samples from trial participants were taken at day 0 and at day 28 after the second dose. Details on this clone: It lacks a known antigen. Base qualities were left out, and no much larger clone turns up one base away.

Results the study describes overall, beyond this receptor: No day 14 peak-response samples were available, so repertoires were characterized only after the peak T cell response. Spike-specific TCR breadth and depth rose significantly after two AZD1222 doses compared with day 0 and with MenACWY recipients. Epitopes outside the regions mutated in the B.1.351 and B.1.1.7 variants were reportedly recognized by nearly half of the unique spike-specific TCRs. CD4 TCRs associated with the vaccine covered the entire spike protein, and the dominant responses were in regions 160-218 and 743-854. In the small 56-69-year group, the increase in depth fell short of significance, most likely because of low power. Participants were mostly white British and included more females than males, and it was suggested by the authors that clonal diversity may have been underestimated. Conclusions about previously exposed vaccinees were limited because only 6 or 7 AZD1222 recipients were SARS-CoV-2 seropositive at baseline.

The CDR3 regions of human TCRbeta chains were analyzed by immunosequencing. Under the source paper's analysis protocol: Repertoire TCRs were checked for matches against a reference library of SARS-CoV-2-specific TCRs that had been generated using the MIRA antigen-specificity platform. Breadth was defined as the fraction of unique TCRs that were SARS-CoV-2-associated, and depth was defined as the fraction of total T cells that were SARS-CoV-2-associated. Each spike-specific TCR was assigned to its reactive spike region and to a CD4 or CD8 class using the MIRA data. Log10-transformed breadth and depth values were compared by one-way ANOVA with Sidak's multiple comparisons tests. Here the immuneACCESS table is served through TCRdb, limited to in-frame sequences with V and J called. Missing clones are a known gap in these copies; in checked studies unresolved V genes cover under half, and the rest lacks a known reason. V, J and clone size were drawn from that table, and D and trimming were deduced from the DNA. The sample data list some 110,000 clones, and 70% to 90% of these were observed just once. Clones ranked in the top ten supply about 2.5% of the sample.

The chain links TRBV6-4 with TRBJ1-4; no D segment can be confidently identified. This sequence was found in an adult in good health. Specimen: peripheral blood, collected on day 0 of AZD1222 vaccination. The DNA sequence is as follows: TGTGCCAGCAGTGACTCGTATCGGGAAAAACTGTTTTTT. This translates into CASSDSYREKLFF.